This TCR beta chain was sequenced for a study of T cells in Graves' hyperthyroidism and ophthalmopathy. Study-level points and caveats: Blood also showed most of the thyroid clonotypes that were expanded above 0.001.

Germline V gene lookup returns CDR1 SQVTM and CDR2 ANQGSEA. CDR3 length equals 14 residues. The V end lost 3 bases, the J end lost 2 bases, and 12 bases lay between the germline ends. Patients were excluded because of uncontrolled infection, other autoimmune disease, pregnancy or lactation. The source material, RNA transcripts, was used to amplify TCR beta CDR3 regions. HTBI primers drove first-round RT-PCR of the TCR CDR3. From the multiplex PCR reads, TCRdb called clonotypes with MiXCR, one entry per CDR3 protein. The table records more than 300,000 distinct CDR3 sequences, around 14% of them present only once. This clonotype was seen a few times. Its antigen remains unknown.

The sequencing sample was made of blood. The source of this sequence is a woman younger than 30 with Graves' hyperthyroidism. This rearrangement joins TRBV29-1 to TRBJ2-3; D is unresolved. The DNA for the CDR3 is TGCAGCGTTGAGTATTCCGCCGTCACAGATACGCAGTATTTT. Translation gives CSVEYSAVTDTQYF.